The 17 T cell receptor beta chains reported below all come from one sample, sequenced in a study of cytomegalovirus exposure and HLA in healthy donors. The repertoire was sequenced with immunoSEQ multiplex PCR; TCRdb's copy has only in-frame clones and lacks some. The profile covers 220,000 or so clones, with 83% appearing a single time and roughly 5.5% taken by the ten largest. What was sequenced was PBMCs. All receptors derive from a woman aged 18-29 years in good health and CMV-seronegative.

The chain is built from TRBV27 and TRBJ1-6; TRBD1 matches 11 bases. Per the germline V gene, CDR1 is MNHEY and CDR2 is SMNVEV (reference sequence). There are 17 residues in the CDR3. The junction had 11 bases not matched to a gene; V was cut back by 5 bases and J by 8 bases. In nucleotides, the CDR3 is TGTGCCAGCAGTGAGGGACAGGGGGTTCGGTCTTATTCACCCCTCCACTTT. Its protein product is CASSEGQGVRSYSPLHF.

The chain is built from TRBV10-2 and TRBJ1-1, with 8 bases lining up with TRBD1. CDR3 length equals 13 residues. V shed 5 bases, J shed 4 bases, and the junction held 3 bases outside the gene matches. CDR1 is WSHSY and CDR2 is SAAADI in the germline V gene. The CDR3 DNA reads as TGCGCCAGCAGTTTTGACAGGGGCACTGAAGCTTTCTTT. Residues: CASSFDRGTEAFF.

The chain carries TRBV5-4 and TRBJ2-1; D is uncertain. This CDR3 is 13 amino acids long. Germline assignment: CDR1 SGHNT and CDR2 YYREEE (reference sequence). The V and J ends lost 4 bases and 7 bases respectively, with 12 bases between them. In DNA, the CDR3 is TGTGCCAGCAGCCGCACGCAGAGAAATGAGCAGTTCTTC. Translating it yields CASSRTQRNEQFF.

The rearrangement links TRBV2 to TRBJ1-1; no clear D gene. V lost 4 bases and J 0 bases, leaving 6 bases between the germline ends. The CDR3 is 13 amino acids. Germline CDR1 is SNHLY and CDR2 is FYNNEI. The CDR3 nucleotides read TGTGCCAGCAGTGCAGAGATGAACACTGAAGCTTTCTTT. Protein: CASSAEMNTEAFF.

The chain's CDR3 is CASSRSAEYEQYF. CDR3 bases: TGTGCCAGCAGCCGGTCGGCGGAGTACGAGCAGTACTTC. The rearrangement uses TRBV5-6 and TRBJ2-7; D uncertain. Per the germline V gene, CDR1 is SGHDT and CDR2 is YYEEEE. The length of the CDR3 is 13 residues. Trimming took 4 bases from V and 4 from J, leaving 12 bases between them.

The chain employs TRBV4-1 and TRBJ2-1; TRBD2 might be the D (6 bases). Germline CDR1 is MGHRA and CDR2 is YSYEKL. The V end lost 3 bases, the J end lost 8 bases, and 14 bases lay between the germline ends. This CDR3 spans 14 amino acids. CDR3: CASSQPGRHDEQFF. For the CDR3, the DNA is TGCGCCAGCAGCCAGCCTGGGAGGCACGATGAGCAGTTCTTC.

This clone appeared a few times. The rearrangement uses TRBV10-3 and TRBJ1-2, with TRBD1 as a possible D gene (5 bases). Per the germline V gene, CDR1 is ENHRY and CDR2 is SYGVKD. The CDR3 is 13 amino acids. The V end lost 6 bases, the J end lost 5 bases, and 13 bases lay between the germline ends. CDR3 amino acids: CAISPAQEYGYTF. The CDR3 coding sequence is TGTGCCATCAGCCCGGCACAGGAGTATGGCTACACCTTC.

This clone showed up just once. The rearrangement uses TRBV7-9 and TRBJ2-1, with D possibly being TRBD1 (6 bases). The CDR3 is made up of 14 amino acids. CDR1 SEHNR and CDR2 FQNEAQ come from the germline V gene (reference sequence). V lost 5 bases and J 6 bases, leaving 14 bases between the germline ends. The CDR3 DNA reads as TGTGCCAGCAGCCCCCTCGACAGGAGCAATGAGCAGTTCTTC. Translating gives CASSPLDRSNEQFF.

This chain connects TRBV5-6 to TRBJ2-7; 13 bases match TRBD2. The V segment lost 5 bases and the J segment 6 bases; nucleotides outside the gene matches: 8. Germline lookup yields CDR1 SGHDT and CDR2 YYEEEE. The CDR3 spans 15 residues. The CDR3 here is CASRLLAGGPGEQYF. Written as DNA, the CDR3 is TGTGCCAGCAGGTTACTAGCGGGAGGGCCGGGCGAGCAGTACTTC.

The CDR3 sequence: CASSEEGGYGYTF. In nucleotides, the CDR3 is TGTGCCAGCAGTGAAGAGGGGGGCTATGGCTACACCTTC. The chain is built from TRBV2 and TRBJ1-2; a weak D match, TRBD1 (6 bases). The germline V gene encodes CDR1 SNHLY and CDR2 FYNNEI. V lost 1 base to trimming and J lost 4 bases, with 7 bases between them. The CDR3 runs to 13 residues.

CDR3 residues: CASSQESERADTQYF. CDR3 bases: TGCGCCAGCAGCCAAGAGAGCGAGAGGGCAGATACGCAGTATTTT. The chain couples TRBV4-1 to TRBJ2-3; D might be TRBD2 (5 bases). Germline V gives CDR1 MGHRA, CDR2 YSYEKL. The CDR3 runs to 15 residues. V was trimmed by 0 bases and J by 4 bases, leaving 11 bases between them.

CDR3 nucleotides: TGTGCCAGCAGTTTTACACTGATGAACACTGAAGCTTTCTTT. This gives the protein CASSFTLMNTEAFF. The chain links TRBV28 to TRBJ1-1; D gene unclear. V was trimmed by 3 bases and J by 0 bases, leaving 8 bases between them. The CDR3 is 14 amino acids. Germline assignment: CDR1 MDHEN and CDR2 SYDVKM.

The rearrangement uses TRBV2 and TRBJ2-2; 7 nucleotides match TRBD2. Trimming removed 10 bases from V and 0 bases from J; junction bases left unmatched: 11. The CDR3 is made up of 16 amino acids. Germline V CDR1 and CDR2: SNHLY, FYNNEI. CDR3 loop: CATLIDAGANTGELFF. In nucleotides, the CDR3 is TGTGCCACCTTAATTGACGCGGGGGCGAACACCGGGGAGCTGTTTTTT.

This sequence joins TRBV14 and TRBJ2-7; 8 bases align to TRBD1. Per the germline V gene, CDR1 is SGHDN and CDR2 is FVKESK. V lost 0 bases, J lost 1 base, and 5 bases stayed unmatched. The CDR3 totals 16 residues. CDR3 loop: CASSQDLRTGSYEQYF. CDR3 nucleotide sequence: TGTGCCAGCAGCCAAGATCTCAGGACAGGGTCCTACGAGCAGTACTTC.

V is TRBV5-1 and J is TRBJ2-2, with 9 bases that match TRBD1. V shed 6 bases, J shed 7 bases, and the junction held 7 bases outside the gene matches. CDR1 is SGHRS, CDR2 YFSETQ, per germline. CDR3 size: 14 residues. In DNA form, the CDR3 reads TGCGCCAGCACCGCGTACAGGGGGCTCGGGGAGCTGTTTTTT. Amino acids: CASTAYRGLGELFF.

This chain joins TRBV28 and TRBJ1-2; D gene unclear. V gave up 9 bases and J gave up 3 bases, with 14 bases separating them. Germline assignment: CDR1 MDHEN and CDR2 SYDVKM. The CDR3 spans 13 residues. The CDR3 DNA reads TGTGCCAGTAGAGTGGGGTTCGACTATGGCTACACCTTC. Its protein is CASRVGFDYGYTF.

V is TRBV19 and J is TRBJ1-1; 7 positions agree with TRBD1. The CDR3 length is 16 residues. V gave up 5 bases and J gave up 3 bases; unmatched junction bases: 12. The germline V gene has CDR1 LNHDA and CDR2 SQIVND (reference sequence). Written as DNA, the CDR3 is TGTGCCAGTAGTGGCCGGGACAGCGTTTCTTACACTGAAGCTTTCTTT. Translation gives CASSGRDSVSYTEAFF.